Each of the 27 T cell receptor beta chains below was sequenced from the same sample in a study of long-term antiretroviral therapy in people with HIV. Run at survey level, the immunoSEQ assay was version v3.0. Produced via immunoSEQ multiplex PCR; TCRdb's table is partial and in-frame only. The sample yields around 34,000 clones, about 70% seen once. Sequenced here: unsorted PBMCs, sampled 3 years after starting antiretroviral therapy. These receptors were taken from a middle-aged man with HIV.

The chain recombines TRBV5-1 with TRBJ1-1; weak D call: TRBD1 (5 bases). Trimming stripped 4 bases from V and 5 bases from J, with 15 bases between. Germline CDR1 is SGHRS and CDR2 is YFSETQ. This CDR3 has 14 residues. The CDR3 is CASSTGGGTTEAFF. The CDR3 DNA sequence: TGCGCCAGCAGCACTGGCGGTGGGACGACTGAAGCTTTCTTT.

This chain connects TRBV5-6 to TRBJ2-1, with 11 nucleotides matching TRBD2. Germline V lookup: CDR1 SGHDT, CDR2 YYEEEE. Germline trimming cut 1 base from V and 9 bases from J; bases unmatched to any gene: 12. The CDR3 runs to 17 residues. The CDR3 DNA is TGTGCCAGCAGCTTGCTTGTGGATAGCGGGGGGGCCATTGAGCAGTTCTTC. As protein: CASSLLVDSGGAIEQFF.

This chain uses TRBV7-9 with TRBJ2-3; D is unclear. The CDR3 extends over 13 amino acids. Trimming stripped 2 bases from V and 7 bases from J, with 10 bases between. Germline-derived CDR1 and CDR2 are SEHNR and FQNEAQ (reference sequence). The CDR3 loop reads CASSLSLTNTQYF. DNA for the CDR3: TGTGCCAGCAGCTTAAGCCTGACAAATACGCAGTATTTT.

The genes are TRBV7-2 and TRBJ2-1; 9 positions agree with TRBD1. Germline values: CDR1 SGHTA, CDR2 FQGNSA. The length of the CDR3 is 14 residues. V lost 4 bases to trimming and J lost 5 bases; unmatched junction nucleotides: 3. The CDR3 spells CASSSGTGNNEQFF. In nucleotides, the CDR3 is TGTGCCAGCAGCTCCGGGACAGGGAACAATGAGCAGTTCTTC.

CDR3 amino acids: CASKGQGYYEQYF. CDR3 DNA sequence: TGTGCCAGCAAAGGACAGGGGTACTACGAGCAGTACTTC. The V and J genes are TRBV28 and TRBJ2-7; the match to TRBD1 covers 9 bases. This CDR3 has 13 residues. The germline CDR1 and CDR2 sequences are MDHEN and SYDVKM. The V and J ends lost 7 bases and 3 bases, in that order; junction bases with no gene match: 4.

The gene calls are TRBV27 and TRBJ1-5; TRBD1 might be the D (6 bases). V was pared by 3 bases and J by 2 bases, with 8 bases between. Germline CDR1 and CDR2: MNHEY and SMNVEV (reference sequence). CDR3 length: 14 residues. DNA of the CDR3: TGTGCCAGCAGTTTTAAGGGGGGCAATCAGCCCCAGCATTTT. Encoded protein: CASSFKGGNQPQHF.

This chain uses TRBV14 with TRBJ1-2, with D maybe TRBD1 (6 bases). Trimming shortened V by 0 bases and J by 4 bases, and 15 bases separated the two germline ends. The germline CDR1 and CDR2 sequences are SGHDN and FVKESK. The CDR3 length is 16 residues. The CDR3, as DNA: TGTGCCAGCAGCCAAGATTTCAGGGGATTTGCCTATGGCTACACCTTC. This codes for CASSQDFRGFAYGYTF.

The chain combines TRBV5-1 with TRBJ2-2; 9 nucleotides line up with TRBD1. Per germline, CDR1 SGHRS and CDR2 YFSETQ. The CDR3 spans 17 residues. Unmatched junction bases numbered 12, after V lost 2 bases and J lost 7 bases. CDR3 DNA sequence: TGCGCCAGCAGCTTTTCTCGTCGGACAGGGGATGTCGGGGAGCTGTTTTTT. Residues: CASSFSRRTGDVGELFF.

The gene calls are TRBV5-4 and TRBJ2-5; 8 nucleotides match TRBD1. Germline CDR1 reads SGHNT; CDR2 reads YYREEE (reference sequence). This CDR3 has 14 amino acids. Trimming at V came to 0 bases and at J to 4 bases, leaving 2 bases not matched to a gene. The CDR3 here is CASSLDRGIETQYF. The DNA for the CDR3 is TGTGCCAGCAGCTTGGACAGGGGGATAGAGACCCAGTACTTC.

The chain combines TRBV28 with TRBJ2-7; D assignment may be TRBD1 or TRBD2 (5 bases each). V was pared by 2 bases and J by 0 bases, with 11 bases between. The length of the CDR3 is 15 residues. From germline, CDR1 is MDHEN and CDR2 SYDVKM. The CDR3 nucleotides read TGTGCCAGCAGTTTAGCCGGGACGAACTCCTACGAGCAGTACTTC. Translation: CASSLAGTNSYEQYF.

A few counts support this clone. This rearrangement joins TRBV28 to TRBJ2-5; perhaps TRBD1 as D (7 bases). The CDR3 is 15 amino acids. Germline V lookup: CDR1 MDHEN, CDR2 SYDVKM. The ends were cut back, 4 bases at V and 1 base at J, with 13 bases in the middle. DNA for the CDR3: TGTGCCAGCAGTTGGGTCAGGGGGGTCCAAGAGACCCAGTACTTC. Its protein product is CASSWVRGVQETQYF. The full variable domain, completed using reference TRBV28 and TRBJ2-5, is DVKVTQSSRYLVKRTGEKVFLECVQDMDHENMFWYRQDPGLGLRLIYFSYDVKMKEKGDIPEGYSVSREKKERFSLILESASTNQTSMYLCASSWVRGVQETQYFGPGTRLLVL.

The V and J genes are TRBV7-8 and TRBJ1-1, with 7 bases aligning to TRBD1. Trimming took 2 bases from V and 5 from J; bases not matched to a gene: 5. The CDR3 spans 14 residues. Germline V gene data show CDR1 as SGHVS and CDR2 as FQNEAQ. The CDR3 nucleotides are TGTGCCAGCAGCTTACGCAGGGGGGAAACTGAAGCTTTCTTT. Translation gives CASSLRRGETEAFF.

This clone was observed a single time. V gene TRBV29-1 combines with J gene TRBJ1-4, with TRBD1 as a possible D gene (6 bases). The CDR3 runs 13 residues. The germline CDR1 and CDR2 sequences are SQVTM and ANQGSEA. The V gene lost 7 bases and the J gene lost 6 bases, with 15 bases spanning the gap. The CDR3 DNA follows: TGCAGCGCCTCAGGGGAAGTCCATGAAAAACTGTTTTTT. The encoded protein is CSASGEVHEKLFF.

V gene TRBV19 combines with J gene TRBJ2-1; D is undetermined. Looked up from germline, CDR1 is LNHDA and CDR2 is SQIVND (reference sequence). The CDR3 runs 12 residues. The V end was cut by 7 bases, the J end by 3 bases, with 7 bases between. The CDR3 here is CASKGYYNEQFF. CDR3 DNA: TGTGCCAGTAAAGGCTACTACAATGAGCAGTTCTTC.

The CDR3 sequence is CSVQAGTDTQYF. In DNA, the CDR3 is TGCAGCGTACAAGCGGGGACAGATACGCAGTATTTT. The gene calls are TRBV29-1 and TRBJ2-3; 7 positions agree with TRBD2. V shed 6 bases, J shed 3 bases, and the junction held 3 bases outside the gene matches. The CDR3 is 12 amino acids. CDR1 is SQVTM, CDR2 ANQGSEA, per germline.

The chain recombines TRBV4-3 with TRBJ2-1; D is uncertain. The CDR3 loop spans 15 amino acids. The V and J ends lost 0 bases and 1 base respectively, with 7 bases between them. The germline CDR1 and CDR2 sequences are LGHNA and YSLEER. The CDR3: CASSQDDSSYNEQFF. The CDR3 region has the DNA TGCGCCAGCAGCCAAGACGATAGTTCCTACAATGAGCAGTTCTTC.

This chain joins TRBV7-9 and TRBJ2-3, with TRBD2 matching 7 bases. The ends lost 2 bases at V and 1 base at J; junction bases unmatched: 0. Germline V gene data show CDR1 as SEHNR and CDR2 as FQNEAQ (reference sequence). The CDR3 loop spans 14 amino acids. CDR3 loop: CASSLTSGTDTQYF. Written as DNA, the CDR3 is TGTGCCAGCAGCTTAACTAGCGGCACAGATACGCAGTATTTT.

The sample holds a few counts of this clone. The chain joins TRBV27 to TRBJ1-1, with D unclear. CDR1 and CDR2 from the germline V gene are MNHEY and SMNVEV (reference sequence). This CDR3 contains 13 residues. V shed 3 bases and J shed 4 bases, with 9 bases lying between them. CDR3 in amino acids: CASSLREGTEAFF. CDR3 nucleotides: TGTGCCAGCAGTTTGAGAGAAGGCACTGAAGCTTTCTTT.

The chain joins TRBV6-5 to TRBJ1-5; D gene unclear. The CDR3 runs to 11 residues. Trimming removed 8 bases from V and 5 bases from J, with 7 bases in between. CDR1 and CDR2 (germline): MNHEY, SVGAGI. Here the CDR3 DNA reads TGTGCCAGCGGTTCACATCAGCCCCAGCATTTT. Its translation is CASGSHQPQHF.

The chain is built from TRBV6-5 and TRBJ2-3, with a tentative D call TRBD1 (6 bases). The CDR3 length is 15 residues. CDR1 is MNHEY, CDR2 SVGAGI, per germline. V was pared by 7 bases and J by 0 bases, with 14 bases between. This CDR3 reads CASKDSFSSTDTQYF. Here the CDR3 DNA reads TGTGCCAGCAAGGACAGTTTTTCTAGCACAGATACGCAGTATTTT.

The chain is built from TRBV7-2 and TRBJ2-1; 9 bases fit TRBD1. Germline loops: CDR1 SGHTA, CDR2 FQGNSA. The CDR3 extends over 14 amino acids. V shed 5 bases, J shed 7 bases, and the junction held 6 bases outside the gene matches. The CDR3 DNA follows: TGTGCCAGCAGCACCGGACAGGGGAGGAATGAGCAGTTCTTC. It yields the protein CASSTGQGRNEQFF.

The V gene is TRBV4-1, the J gene TRBJ2-1; D perhaps matches TRBD1 (6 bases). Trimming removed 3 bases from V and 2 bases from J, with 17 bases in between. Per the germline V gene, CDR1 is MGHRA and CDR2 is YSYEKL. The CDR3 contains 17 residues. The CDR3 bases are TGCGCCAGCAGCCAGGGAACCGGGACATACACCTACAATGAGCAGTTCTTC. Its protein is CASSQGTGTYTYNEQFF.

This chain connects TRBV12-5 to TRBJ2-2; D may be TRBD1 (6 bases). Germline V gives CDR1 LGHNT, CDR2 FRNRAP. V lost 7 bases, J lost 4 bases, and 16 bases lay in between. The CDR3 sequence is 15 residues long. The CDR3 DNA follows: TGTGCTAGTGCCGTGGGGCAGGGGAGCACCGGGGAGCTGTTTTTT. Its translation is CASAVGQGSTGELFF. Full variable domain (remainder filled in from reference TRBV12-5 and TRBJ2-2): DARVTQTPRHKVTEMGQEVTMRCQPILGHNTVFWYRQTMMQGLELLAYFRNRAPLDDSGMPKDRFSAEMPDATLATLKIQPSEPRDSAVYFCASAVGQGSTGELFFGEGSRLTVL.

This clone was seen more than once but under ten times. The chain uses TRBV9 and TRBJ2-3; possibly TRBD1 or TRBD2 for D (6 bases each). The V end lost 5 bases, the J end lost 5 bases, and 18 bases lay between the germline ends. The CDR3 is 15 amino acids. CDR1 SGDLS and CDR2 YYNGEE come from the germline V gene. CDR3 sequence: CASSQYGGPRDTQYF. CDR3 bases: TGTGCCAGCAGTCAGTATGGGGGGCCTAGAGATACGCAGTATTTT.

The chain employs TRBV7-8 and TRBJ2-7; TRBD1 aligns across 10 bases. CDR1 is SGHVS and CDR2 is FQNEAQ in the germline V gene. The CDR3 extends over 14 amino acids. J gave up 6 bases and V 4 bases, and 6 bases lay outside the gene matches. In DNA, the CDR3 is TGTGCCAGCAGCTACGACAGGGGGCCAGCCGAGCAGTACTTC. Translated: CASSYDRGPAEQYF.

In this sample, this clone is medium-sized. The chain combines TRBV4-1 with TRBJ1-1; TRBD1 aligns across 11 bases. The CDR3 runs to 22 residues. Trimming took 4 bases from V and 4 from J; bases not matched to a gene: 26. Germline loops: CDR1 MGHRA, CDR2 YSYEKL. The CDR3 DNA sequence: TGCGCCAGCAGCCCACGATACTCGGGCCCCGGGACAGGGGGAACAGAGGGCACTGAAGCTTTCTTT. It codes for CASSPRYSGPGTGGTEGTEAFF.

This clone was counted once. The CDR3 region is CASSLYRDTKGGEAFF. The DNA of the CDR3 is TGTGCCAGCAGTTTATACCGGGACACAAAGGGAGGTGAAGCTTTCTTT. This chain links TRBV28 with TRBJ1-1, with a tentative D call TRBD1 (6 bases). CDR3 length equals 16 residues. Germline V lookup: CDR1 MDHEN, CDR2 SYDVKM. The V end was cut by 1 base, the J end by 7 bases, with 19 bases between.